A single sample gave rise to the 27 T cell receptor beta chains below, sequenced in a study of cytomegalovirus exposure and HLA in healthy donors. 13 Jbeta primers and 60 Vbeta primers were used for the PCR. The protocol was immunoSEQ multiplex PCR, while the TCRdb copy is restricted to in-frame clones and leaves out a portion. The sample yields some 150,000 clones, 70% to 80% seen once. The sample taken for sequencing was PBMCs. The origin of the receptors is a woman between 50 and 59 years old in good health and CMV-seronegative.

This chain connects TRBV6-6 to TRBJ1-6; no clear D gene. The CDR3 covers 12 residues. V lost 2 bases and J lost 10, with 6 bases in between. Germline V gives CDR1 MNHNY, CDR2 SVGAGI (reference sequence). CDR3 DNA sequence: TGTGCCAGCAGTTACGACGGGTCACCCCTCCACTTT. Its protein is CASSYDGSPLHF.

The chain recombines TRBV5-6 with TRBJ2-7; D is possibly TRBD1 (5 bases). This CDR3 comprises 14 residues. The germline gives CDR1 SGHDT, CDR2 YYEEEE. V was clipped by 0 bases and J by 2 bases, with 9 bases between them. This CDR3 is CASSLGDSPYEQYF. CDR3 coding DNA: TGTGCCAGCAGCTTGGGAGACAGTCCCTACGAGCAGTACTTC.

This clone has only a few counts. This chain uses TRBV4-3 with TRBJ2-7; 7 bases fit TRBD2. Germline V lookup: CDR1 LGHNA, CDR2 YSLEER. The J segment lost 4 bases and the V segment lost 4 bases, leaving 7 bases of the junction unmatched. The CDR3 is 14 amino acids. CDR3 sequence (DNA): TGCGCCAGCAGCCCGCAGGGACTAATATACGAGCAGTACTTC. This encodes CASSPQGLIYEQYF.

V usage is TRBV29-1 and J usage is TRBJ2-3; weak D call: TRBD2 (5 bases). The CDR3 spans 14 residues. Germline values: CDR1 SQVTM, CDR2 ANQGSEA. The ends were cut back, 7 bases at V and 1 base at J, with 15 bases in the middle. CDR3 nucleotide sequence: TGCAGCGGAAGACTATCGCTTGGCACAGATACGCAGTATTTT. This sequence encodes CSGRLSLGTDTQYF.

V is TRBV7-3 and J is TRBJ2-1; 7 nucleotides align to TRBD2. The CDR3 extends over 15 amino acids. V was pared by 5 bases and J by 9 bases, with 13 bases of the junction left unmatched. Per germline, CDR1 SGHTA and CDR2 FQGTGA. CDR3: CASSPTGLVEGEQFF. CDR3 nucleotide sequence: TGTGCCAGCAGCCCTACCGGACTAGTAGAGGGTGAGCAGTTCTTC.

The chain couples TRBV6-6 to TRBJ2-5; 7 nucleotides agree with TRBD2. The J call may be faulty, since TRBJ2-7 better matches the DNA end. The CDR3 extends over 15 amino acids. The germline V gene encodes CDR1 MNHNY and CDR2 SVGAGI (reference sequence). CDR3 DNA: TGTGCCAGCAGTTACTCGGGCGGGAGCTCCTACGAGCAGTACTTC. Protein product: CASSYSGGSSYEQYF.

The rearrangement joins TRBV28 to TRBJ2-5, with TRBD1 identical over 8 bases. CDR3 length: 15 amino acids. The germline CDR1 and CDR2 sequences are MDHEN and SYDVKM. The V gene end was trimmed by 2 bases and the J gene end by 6 bases; junction bases not matched to a gene: 8. CDR3 DNA sequence: TGTGCCAGCAGTTTAGACGACAGGGGCGGAAAGACCCAGTACTTC. It codes for CASSLDDRGGKTQYF.

V and J are TRBV7-9 and TRBJ2-2; a possible D gene is TRBD2 (5 bases). This CDR3 spans 16 amino acids. Germline V gene sequence: CDR1 SEHNR, CDR2 FQNEAQ (reference sequence). CDR3 sequence (DNA): TGTTCCATTACAGTTCCAGGCGCGGGTGGCACCGGGGAGCTGTTTTTT. Protein product: CSITVPGAGGTGELFF.

This clone has a handful of counts. The V gene is TRBV4-3, the J gene TRBJ2-7, with D possibly TRBD2 on 5 matching bases. The germline gives CDR1 LGHNA, CDR2 YSLEER. V lost 0 bases and J lost 2, with 14 bases in between. The CDR3 length is 16 residues. As DNA, the CDR3 is TGCGCCAGCAGCCAAGACAGTCAGACTACGACCTACGAGCAGTACTTC. Its translation: CASSQDSQTTTYEQYF.

The chain joins TRBV5-8 to TRBJ2-5; 7 bases align to TRBD2. Germline V gives CDR1 SGHTS, CDR2 YDEGEE. With 4 bases clipped from V and 4 bases from J, the junction kept 4 bases outside the gene matches. CDR3 size: 13 residues. The CDR3 DNA follows: TGTGCCAGCAGCCGTACTAGCGTAGAGACCCAGTACTTC. It translates to CASSRTSVETQYF.

The rearrangement uses TRBV4-1 and TRBJ1-2, with 9 bases identical to TRBD1. CDR1 MGHRA and CDR2 YSYEKL come from the germline V gene. J lost 8 bases, V lost 3 bases, and 10 bases had no gene match. This CDR3 contains 15 residues. The CDR3 DNA sequence: TGCGCCAGCAGCCACCCGGGACAGGGTTTAGAGGGCTACACCTTC. Protein sequence: CASSHPGQGLEGYTF.

The chain has TRBV7-2 and TRBJ1-5; D is unresolved. The CDR3 length is 14 residues. Trimming pared 3 bases from V and 3 bases from J, leaving 9 bases between. The V gene's germline CDR1 is SGHTA and CDR2 FQGNSA. The chain's CDR3 is CASSFGVFNQPQHF. The CDR3 DNA follows: TGTGCCAGCAGCTTCGGGGTATTCAATCAGCCCCAGCATTTT.

The count of this clone is one. A read error may produce the germline difference seen at one junction end. This sequence joins TRBV7-9 and TRBJ2-7; possible D gene TRBD2, 5 bases. The CDR3 is made up of 11 amino acids. Germline V gives CDR1 SEHNR, CDR2 FQNEAQ (reference sequence). The CDR3 bases are TGTTCCAGCAGCGTGGAGGCCCCGCGGTACTTC. Translated, it gives CSSSVEAPRYF. Filled out from reference TRBV7-9 and TRBJ2-7, the complete variable domain reads DTGVSQNPRHKITKRGQNVTFRCDPISEHNRLYWYRQTLGQGPEFLTYFQNEAQLEKSRLLSDRFSAERPKGSFSTLEIQRTEQGDSAMYLCSSSVEAPRYFGPGTRLTVT.

This sequence joins TRBV28 and TRBJ1-2, with TRBD1 matching over 10 bases. The germline V gene has CDR1 MDHEN and CDR2 SYDVKM. Trimming at V came to 3 bases and at J to 5 bases, leaving 6 bases not matched to a gene. There are 15 residues in the CDR3. CDR3 nucleotide sequence: TGTGCCAGCAGTTTTTTTTGGGACAGGGGATATGGCTACACCTTC. This codes for CASSFFWDRGYGYTF.

The V call is TRBV18, the J call TRBJ1-3; D gene unclear. Germline CDR1 and CDR2: KGHSH and LQKENI. This CDR3 is built from 16 residues. V gave up 3 bases and J gave up 0 bases, with 12 bases separating them. Here the CDR3 reads CASSPISLSSGNTIYF. In nucleotides, the CDR3 is TGTGCCAGCTCACCCATTTCCCTGAGCTCTGGAAACACCATATATTTT.

The V call is TRBV7-9, the J call TRBJ2-3; a weak D match, TRBD2 (6 bases). Germline V gene lookup returns CDR1 SEHNR and CDR2 FQNEAQ (reference sequence). The CDR3 extends over 15 amino acids. The ends were cut back, 8 bases at V and 4 bases at J, with 19 bases in the middle. This CDR3 reads CASGNEGGKADTQYF. Here the CDR3 DNA reads TGTGCCAGCGGGAATGAAGGAGGGAAGGCAGATACGCAGTATTTT.

This clone is a singleton in its sample. This chain uses TRBV28 with TRBJ1-1; a weak D match, TRBD1 (6 bases). This CDR3 has 14 residues. Germline V gives CDR1 MDHEN, CDR2 SYDVKM. The V gene lost 5 bases and the J gene lost 1 base, with 11 bases spanning the gap. CDR3 in DNA: TGTGCCAGCAGTCAAAACAGGGCGAACACTGAAGCTTTCTTT. Protein: CASSQNRANTEAFF.

The V call is TRBV5-6, the J call TRBJ2-3; D remains unclear. V was trimmed by 1 base and J by 3 bases, leaving 12 bases between them. The CDR3 runs 15 residues. The germline CDR1 and CDR2 sequences are SGHDT and YYEEEE. The CDR3 here is CASSLSLPRTDTQYF. CDR3 nucleotides: TGTGCCAGCAGCTTGAGTCTTCCGAGGACAGATACGCAGTATTTT.

This clone has only a few counts. The chain recombines TRBV18 with TRBJ2-1; maybe TRBD1 (6 bases). Trimming cost V 6 bases and J 5 bases, with 17 bases left between them. The germline V gene encodes CDR1 KGHSH and CDR2 LQKENI. The CDR3 totals 15 residues. The CDR3 protein is CASSQGSGINNEQFF. CDR3 bases: TGTGCCAGCTCGCAGGGGTCAGGGATAAACAATGAGCAGTTCTTC.

The chain employs TRBV9 and TRBJ1-1; D is unresolved. The V and J ends lost 0 bases and 7 bases respectively, with 10 bases between them. Germline V gene data show CDR1 as SGDLS and CDR2 as YYNGEE. The CDR3 extends over 13 amino acids. CDR3 DNA: TGTGCCAGCAGCGTAGACCTGACACATGAAGCTTTCTTT. Its protein is CASSVDLTHEAFF. Supplemented by reference TRBV9 and TRBJ1-1, the full variable domain reads DSGVTQTPKHLITATGQRVTLRCSPRSGDLSVYWYQQSLDQGLQFLIQYYNGEERAKGNILERFSAQQFPDLHSELNLSSLELGDSALYFCASSVDLTHEAFFGQGTRLTVV.

The chain carries TRBV18 and TRBJ2-1; the D gene is possibly TRBD1 (5 bases). CDR3 length equals 17 residues. Germline values: CDR1 KGHSH, CDR2 LQKENI. Trimming pared 4 bases from V and 0 bases from J, leaving 16 bases between. CDR3: CASSQFRGVSSYNEQFF. CDR3 DNA sequence: TGTGCCAGCTCACAGTTTAGGGGTGTCAGCTCCTACAATGAGCAGTTCTTC.

This chain connects TRBV7-6 to TRBJ2-5; D might be TRBD2 (6 bases). The germline V gene encodes CDR1 SGHVS and CDR2 FNYEAQ. The CDR3 loop spans 12 amino acids. Between the trimmed V and J ends, which lost 6 bases and 2 bases, there was a span of 7 bases. DNA for the CDR3: TGTGCCAGCAGGGGGGGTCAAGAGACCCAGTACTTC. Its protein product is CASRGGQETQYF.

The V and J genes are TRBV28 and TRBJ2-3, with TRBD2 identical over 7 bases. Unmatched junction bases numbered 15, after V lost 8 bases and J lost 4 bases. Germline CDR1 reads MDHEN; CDR2 reads SYDVKM. CDR3 length: 16 residues. The CDR3 DNA follows: TGTGCCAGCGGAAAAGGCGGCGGGGGTACGGCAGATACGCAGTATTTT. The encoded protein is CASGKGGGGTADTQYF.

This sequence joins TRBV6-6 and TRBJ2-7; 10 nucleotides line up with TRBD1. The germline gives CDR1 MNHNY, CDR2 SVGAGI (reference sequence). J was trimmed by 5 bases and V by 4 bases; bases with no gene match: 5. The CDR3 loop spans 14 amino acids. CDR3 DNA sequence: TGTGCCAGCAGTTCCCGACAGGGGGCAGACGAGCAGTACTTC. Protein sequence: CASSSRQGADEQYF.

The gene calls are TRBV30 and TRBJ1-3, with TRBD1 matching 7 bases. Germline V gives CDR1 GTSNPN, CDR2 SVGIG (reference sequence). This CDR3 is built from 17 residues. V dropped 5 bases and J dropped 0; count of bases not matched to a gene: 13. In nucleotides, the CDR3 is TGTGCCTGGTCCCTCGGGACAGCTTCTTTCTCTGGAAACACCATATATTTT. Amino acid sequence: CAWSLGTASFSGNTIYF.

The chain links TRBV28 to TRBJ1-5; TRBD1 might be the D (5 bases). V lost 3 bases, J lost 7 bases, and 16 bases lay in between. Germline assignment: CDR1 MDHEN and CDR2 SYDVKM. The CDR3 has 15 amino acids. The CDR3 is CASSFGRGSAQPQHF. Written as DNA, the CDR3 is TGTGCCAGCAGTTTCGGGCGGGGGAGTGCCCAGCCCCAGCATTTT.

The chain recombines TRBV6-6 with TRBJ1-3; possible D gene TRBD1, 6 bases. The V gene's germline CDR1 is MNHNY and CDR2 SVGAGI (reference sequence). V lost 6 bases, J lost 7 bases, and 13 bases lay in between. This CDR3 region has 13 residues. The CDR3 bases are TGTGCCAGCAGGTCCGGACAGTTCAACACCATATATTTT. Its translation is CASRSGQFNTIYF.